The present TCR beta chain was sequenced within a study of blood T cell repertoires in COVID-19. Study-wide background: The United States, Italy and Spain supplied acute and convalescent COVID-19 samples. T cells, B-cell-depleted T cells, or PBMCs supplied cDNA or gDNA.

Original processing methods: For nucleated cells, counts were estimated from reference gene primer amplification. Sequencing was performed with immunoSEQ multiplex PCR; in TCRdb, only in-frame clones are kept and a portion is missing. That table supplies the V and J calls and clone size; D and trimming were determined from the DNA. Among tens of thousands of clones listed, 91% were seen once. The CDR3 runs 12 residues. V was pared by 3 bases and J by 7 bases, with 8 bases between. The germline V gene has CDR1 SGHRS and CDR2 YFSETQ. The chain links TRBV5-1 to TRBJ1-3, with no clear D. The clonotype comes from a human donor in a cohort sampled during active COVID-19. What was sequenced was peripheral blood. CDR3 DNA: TGCGCCAGCAGCTCCACCGGGAACACCATATATTTT. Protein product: CASSSTGNTIYF.